This TCR beta chain was identified in a study of identical twins. TCRdb independently ran MiXCR on the 5' RACE reads; one entry per CDR3 protein. This repertoire shows 450,000 to 650,000 distinct CDR3 sequences, around 9.6% found once; its top ten account for 3%. This clonotype was picked up many times. The same data also went into a second study, on yellow fever vaccine responses in identical twins.

Sequencing was done on a sample of PBMCs. The sequence was collected from a woman aged 18-35 years in good health.

The CDR3 reads CSAIRQGASYEQYF. The CDR3 DNA sequence: TGCAGTGCTATACGACAGGGGGCGTCCTACGAGCAGTACTTC. This chain connects TRBV20-1 to TRBJ2-7; 10 nucleotides match TRBD1. J lost 1 base, V lost 4 bases, and 4 bases had no gene match. The CDR3 has 14 amino acids. In germline, CDR1 is DFQATT, CDR2 SNEGSKA (reference sequence).